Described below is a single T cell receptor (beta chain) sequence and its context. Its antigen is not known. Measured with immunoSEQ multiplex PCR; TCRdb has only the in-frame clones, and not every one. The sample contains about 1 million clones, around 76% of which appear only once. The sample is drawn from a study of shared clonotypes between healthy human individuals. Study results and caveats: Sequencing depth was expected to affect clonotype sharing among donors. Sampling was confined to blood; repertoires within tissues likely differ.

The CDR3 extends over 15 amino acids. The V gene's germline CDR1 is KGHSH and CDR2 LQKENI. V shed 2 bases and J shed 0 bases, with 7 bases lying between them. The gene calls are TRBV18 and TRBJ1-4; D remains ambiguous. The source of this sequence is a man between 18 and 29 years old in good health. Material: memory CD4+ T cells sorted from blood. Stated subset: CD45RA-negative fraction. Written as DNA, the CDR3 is TGTGCCAGCTCACCAACCGGTGCAACTAATGAAAAACTGTTTTTT. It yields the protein CASSPTGATNEKLFF.